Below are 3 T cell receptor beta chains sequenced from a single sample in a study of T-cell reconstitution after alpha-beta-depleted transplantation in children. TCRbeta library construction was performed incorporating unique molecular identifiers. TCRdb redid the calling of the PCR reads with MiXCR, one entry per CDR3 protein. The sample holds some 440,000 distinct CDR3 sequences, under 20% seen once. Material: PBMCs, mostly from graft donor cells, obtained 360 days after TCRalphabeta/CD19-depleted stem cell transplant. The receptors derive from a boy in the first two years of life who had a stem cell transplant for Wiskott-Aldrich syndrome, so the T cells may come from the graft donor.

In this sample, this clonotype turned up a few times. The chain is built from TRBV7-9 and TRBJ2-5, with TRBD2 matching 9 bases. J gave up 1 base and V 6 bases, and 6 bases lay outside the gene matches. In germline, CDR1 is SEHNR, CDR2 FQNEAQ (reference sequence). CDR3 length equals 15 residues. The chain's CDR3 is CASRSTSGIQETQYF. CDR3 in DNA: TGTGCCAGCAGATCGACTAGCGGAATCCAAGAGACCCAGTACTTC.

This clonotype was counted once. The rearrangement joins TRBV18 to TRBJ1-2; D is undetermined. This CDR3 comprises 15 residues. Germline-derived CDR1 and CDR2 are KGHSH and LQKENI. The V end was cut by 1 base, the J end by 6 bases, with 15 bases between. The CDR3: CASSPRERRVNGYTF. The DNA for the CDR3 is TGTGCCAGCTCACCACGGGAGAGGAGAGTGAATGGCTACACCTTC.

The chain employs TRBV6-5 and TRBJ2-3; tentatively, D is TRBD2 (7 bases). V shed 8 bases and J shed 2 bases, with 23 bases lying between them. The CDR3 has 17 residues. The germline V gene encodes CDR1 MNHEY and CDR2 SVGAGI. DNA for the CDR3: TGTGCCAGCGCTGCGATTTCACGGGGGGCATACACAGATACGCAGTATTTT. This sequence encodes CASAAISRGAYTDTQYF.